The sequence of this TCR beta chain was determined in a study of PD-L1 blockade in urothelial cancer. Assay: immunoSEQ multiplex PCR; the TCRdb copy retains only in-frame clones and omits some. Of about 46,000 clones listed, roughly 88% are singletons. Indicated time point: peripheral blood 6 weeks after treatment start. V lost 3 bases, J lost 3 bases, and 14 bases stayed unmatched. The CDR3 is 18 amino acids. The V gene's germline CDR1 is ENHRY and CDR2 SYGVKD. This chain uses TRBV10-3 with TRBJ1-2; 9 bases match TRBD1. This sequence originates from a man aged 50 to 59 with urothelial cancer. Sequencing was performed on PBMCs, taken around atezolizumab (anti-PD-L1) treatment. In DNA form, the CDR3 reads TGTGCCATCAGTGAACAGTCTTTCAGGACAGGGGAGGACTATGGCTACACCTTC. Its protein is CAISEQSFRTGEDYGYTF.